Listed below are T cell receptor beta chains from one sample, sequenced in a study of PD-L1 blockade in urothelial cancer. Generated by immunoSEQ multiplex PCR, the TCRdb table keeps only in-frame clones and is missing some. The table has about 63,000 clones, about 76% seen once; the top ten hold roughly 3.5%. This material consisted of PBMCs, taken around atezolizumab (anti-PD-L1) treatment. These receptor sequences come from a man between 65 and 85 years old with urothelial cancer. Both conserved end residues are trimmed from each CDR3. A clone size is listed for some rows: how often the clone was seen (once, few, many), or a class if it is expanded.

clone size: -
J gene: TRBJ2-2
V gene: TRBV25-1
CDR3 protein: ASMGQNGAGELF

clone size: -
J gene: TRBJ1-5
V gene: TRBV6-1
CDR3 protein: ASRIDSGSNQPQH

clone size: -
J gene: TRBJ2-7
V gene: TRBV30
CDR3 protein: AWTGDQFYEQY

clone size: few
J gene: TRBJ2-1
V gene: TRBV9
CDR3 protein: ASSGTSAYYNEQF

clone size: -
J gene: TRBJ1-2
V gene: TRBV25-1
CDR3 protein: ASSDMRAGNYGYT

clone size: once
J gene: TRBJ1-4
V gene: TRBV5-1
CDR3 protein: ASSLDPGGDEKLF

clone size: -
J gene: TRBJ2-3
V gene: TRBV2
CDR3 protein: ASRASQDTQY

clone size: -
J gene: TRBJ2-3
V gene: TRBV7-9
CDR3 protein: ASSPGTSGSWDTQY

clone size: once
J gene: TRBJ2-1
V gene: TRBV7-9
CDR3 protein: ASSYSGSYNEQF

clone size: many
J gene: TRBJ1-1
V gene: TRBV12-5
CDR3 protein: ASGASRTDTEAF

clone size: -
J gene: TRBJ2-1
V gene: TRBV19
CDR3 protein: ASSIIGPEKRYNEQF

clone size: -
J gene: TRBJ1-2
V gene: TRBV10-2
CDR3 protein: ASSETGDYGYT

clone size: -
J gene: TRBJ2-1
V gene: TRBV6-1
CDR3 protein: ASSEIGLAGNNEQF

clone size: -
J gene: TRBJ1-5
V gene: TRBV27
CDR3 protein: ASSRGGTGASQPQH

clone size: -
J gene: TRBJ1-1
V gene: TRBV18
CDR3 protein: ASSPAMNTEAF

clone size: -
J gene: TRBJ2-5
V gene: TRBV7-2
CDR3 protein: ASSLVWESKETQY

clone size: -
J gene: TRBJ1-2
V gene: TRBV19
CDR3 protein: ASSIGAHGNNYGYT

clone size: -
J gene: TRBJ1-5
V gene: TRBV5-4
CDR3 protein: ASSFFGYGQPQH

clone size: -
J gene: TRBJ2-3
V gene: TRBV2
CDR3 protein: ASEREVGDTQY

clone size: -
J gene: TRBJ2-7
V gene: TRBV28
CDR3 protein: ASSPIHRDRGTYEQY

clone size: -
J gene: TRBJ1-1
V gene: TRBV19
CDR3 protein: ASRSSGTEAF

clone size: -
J gene: TRBJ2-3
V gene: TRBV9
CDR3 protein: ASSVEGGDTQY

clone size: few
J gene: TRBJ2-2
V gene: TRBV7-2
CDR3 protein: ASSLVNPGTGELF

clone size: -
J gene: TRBJ2-7
V gene: TRBV9
CDR3 protein: ASSRPGGAFEQY

clone size: -
J gene: TRBJ1-1
V gene: TRBV13
CDR3 protein: ASSLNWASNTEAF

clone size: -
J gene: TRBJ2-7
V gene: TRBV10-2
CDR3 protein: ASSAGGGLIYEQY

clone size: -
J gene: TRBJ2-5
V gene: TRBV13
CDR3 protein: ASSLRGSGQETQY

clone size: -
J gene: TRBJ2-7
V gene: TRBV28
CDR3 protein: ASSTGGGSYEQY

clone size: -
J gene: TRBJ2-1
V gene: TRBV9
CDR3 protein: ASSGSPGLAGENEQF

clone size: few
J gene: TRBJ1-1
V gene: TRBV19
CDR3 protein: ASSIGPLNTEAF

clone size: few
J gene: TRBJ2-1
V gene: TRBV7-9
CDR3 protein: ASSLSGAGGSNEQF

clone size: -
J gene: TRBJ2-7
V gene: TRBV28
CDR3 protein: ASSPRLAQAEQY

clone size: -
J gene: TRBJ2-7
V gene: TRBV19
CDR3 protein: ASSPYYEQY

clone size: -
J gene: TRBJ2-5
V gene: TRBV5-4
CDR3 protein: ASSLASGREKETQY

clone size: -
J gene: TRBJ1-2
V gene: TRBV30
CDR3 protein: AWSLERSFYGYT

clone size: -
J gene: TRBJ2-3
V gene: TRBV4-2
CDR3 protein: ASSRGRGTDTQY

clone size: -
J gene: TRBJ2-1
V gene: TRBV29-1
CDR3 protein: SVEDGIAGGISYNEQF

clone size: -
J gene: TRBJ2-7
V gene: TRBV18
CDR3 protein: ASSATSTVGNEQY

clone size: once
J gene: TRBJ2-7
V gene: TRBV30
CDR3 protein: AWSALAASIRGGEQY

clone size: -
J gene: TRBJ2-1
V gene: TRBV7-6
CDR3 protein: ASSLYPPSSYNEQF

clone size: -
J gene: TRBJ2-3
V gene: TRBV5-4
CDR3 protein: ASSWTAFSTDTQY

clone size: -
J gene: TRBJ2-2
V gene: TRBV5-1
CDR3 protein: ASSPPGQGNTGELF

clone size: -
J gene: TRBJ1-2
V gene: TRBV18
CDR3 protein: ASSAEDYGYT

clone size: -
J gene: TRBJ2-2
V gene: TRBV27
CDR3 protein: ASSLKWEFGTGELF

clone size: once
J gene: TRBJ2-5
V gene: TRBV7-2
CDR3 protein: ASSFPQETQY

clone size: once
J gene: TRBJ1-4
V gene: TRBV4-1
CDR3 protein: ASSLTGIRINEKLF

clone size: -
J gene: TRBJ1-2
V gene: TRBV19
CDR3 protein: ASSIIGTVT

clone size: -
J gene: TRBJ2-1
V gene: TRBV7-9
CDR3 protein: ASSLADRVQDNEQF

clone size: -
J gene: TRBJ1-2
V gene: TRBV9
CDR3 protein: ASSPQTIGGGYT